These 2 T cell receptor beta chains share one sample of origin, sequenced in a study of T cell repertoires in cytomegalovirus infection. TCRdb re-called the reads through MiXCR, storing one row per CDR3 protein. The data contain roughly 640,000 distinct CDR3 sequences, 20% to 25% of them singletons. The sample consisted of CD8+ T cells from PBMCs. The receptors were gathered from a human donor in good health (CMV status not recorded). Some clones in this sample may be carry-over from other donors' samples.

Ten or more counts support this clonotype. The J gene is TRBJ2-7, the V gene TRBV7-9; a possible D gene is TRBD1 (6 bases). Germline V CDR1 and CDR2: SEHNR, FQNEAQ (reference sequence). This CDR3 spans 14 amino acids. V dropped 5 bases and J dropped 1 base, with 12 bases sitting between them. DNA for the CDR3: TGTGCCAGCAGCCCGAGACAGGCATCCTACGAGCAGTACTTC. Amino acid sequence: CASSPRQASYEQYF. The whole variable domain, remainder taken from reference TRBV7-9 and TRBJ2-7, is DTGVSQNPRHKITKRGQNVTFRCDPISEHNRLYWYRQTLGQGPEFLTYFQNEAQLEKSRLLSDRFSAERPKGSFSTLEIQRTEQGDSAMYLCASSPRQASYEQYFGPGTRLTVT.

This clonotype occurred many times. The chain employs TRBV7-9 and TRBJ2-7, with 12 bases lining up with TRBD1. The CDR3 has 19 amino acids. Trimming removed 4 bases from V and 2 bases from J; junction bases left unmatched: 15. Germline V gives CDR1 SEHNR, CDR2 FQNEAQ (reference sequence). CDR3 region: CASSSRDGTGGASAYEQYF. In DNA form, the CDR3 reads TGTGCCAGCAGCTCCCGAGATGGGACAGGGGGCGCGTCTGCCTACGAGCAGTACTTC.